Below, one T cell receptor (beta chain) is given with its context. These data originate in a study of T cell responses to AZD1222 COVID-19 vaccine. Per germline, CDR1 LNHDA and CDR2 SQIVND (reference sequence). J lost 2 bases, V lost 3 bases, and 2 bases had no gene match. The CDR3 contains 14 residues. Measured with immunoSEQ multiplex PCR; TCRdb has only the in-frame clones, and not every one. Among tens of thousands of clones listed, 75% to 85% were seen once. This TCR was recovered from an adult in good health. The input for sequencing was peripheral blood, taken on day 0 of AZD1222 vaccination. The chain is built from TRBV19 and TRBJ2-7; 9 nucleotides match TRBD1. CDR3 amino acids: CASSMGTGPYEQYF. CDR3 coding DNA: TGTGCCAGTAGTATGGGGACAGGGCCCTACGAGCAGTACTTC.